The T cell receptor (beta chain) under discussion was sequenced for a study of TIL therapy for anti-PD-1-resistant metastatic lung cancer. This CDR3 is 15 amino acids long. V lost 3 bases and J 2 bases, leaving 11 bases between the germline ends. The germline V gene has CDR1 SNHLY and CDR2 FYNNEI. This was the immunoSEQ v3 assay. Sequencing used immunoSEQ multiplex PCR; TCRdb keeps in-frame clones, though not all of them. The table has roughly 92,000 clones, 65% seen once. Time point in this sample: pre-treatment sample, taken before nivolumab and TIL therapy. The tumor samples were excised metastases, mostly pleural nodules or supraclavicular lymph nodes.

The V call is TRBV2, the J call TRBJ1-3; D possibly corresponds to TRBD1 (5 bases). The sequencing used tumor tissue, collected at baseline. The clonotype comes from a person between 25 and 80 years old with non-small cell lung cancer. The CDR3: CASSDGQGAGNTIYF. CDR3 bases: TGTGCCAGCAGTGACGGCCAGGGTGCTGGAAACACCATATATTTT. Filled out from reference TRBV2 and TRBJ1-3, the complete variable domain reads EPEVTQTPSHQVTQMGQEVILRCVPISNHLYFYWYRQILGQKVEFLVSFYNNEISEKSEIFDDQFSVERPDGSNFTLKIRSTKLEDSAMYFCASSDGQGAGNTIYFGEGSWLTVV.